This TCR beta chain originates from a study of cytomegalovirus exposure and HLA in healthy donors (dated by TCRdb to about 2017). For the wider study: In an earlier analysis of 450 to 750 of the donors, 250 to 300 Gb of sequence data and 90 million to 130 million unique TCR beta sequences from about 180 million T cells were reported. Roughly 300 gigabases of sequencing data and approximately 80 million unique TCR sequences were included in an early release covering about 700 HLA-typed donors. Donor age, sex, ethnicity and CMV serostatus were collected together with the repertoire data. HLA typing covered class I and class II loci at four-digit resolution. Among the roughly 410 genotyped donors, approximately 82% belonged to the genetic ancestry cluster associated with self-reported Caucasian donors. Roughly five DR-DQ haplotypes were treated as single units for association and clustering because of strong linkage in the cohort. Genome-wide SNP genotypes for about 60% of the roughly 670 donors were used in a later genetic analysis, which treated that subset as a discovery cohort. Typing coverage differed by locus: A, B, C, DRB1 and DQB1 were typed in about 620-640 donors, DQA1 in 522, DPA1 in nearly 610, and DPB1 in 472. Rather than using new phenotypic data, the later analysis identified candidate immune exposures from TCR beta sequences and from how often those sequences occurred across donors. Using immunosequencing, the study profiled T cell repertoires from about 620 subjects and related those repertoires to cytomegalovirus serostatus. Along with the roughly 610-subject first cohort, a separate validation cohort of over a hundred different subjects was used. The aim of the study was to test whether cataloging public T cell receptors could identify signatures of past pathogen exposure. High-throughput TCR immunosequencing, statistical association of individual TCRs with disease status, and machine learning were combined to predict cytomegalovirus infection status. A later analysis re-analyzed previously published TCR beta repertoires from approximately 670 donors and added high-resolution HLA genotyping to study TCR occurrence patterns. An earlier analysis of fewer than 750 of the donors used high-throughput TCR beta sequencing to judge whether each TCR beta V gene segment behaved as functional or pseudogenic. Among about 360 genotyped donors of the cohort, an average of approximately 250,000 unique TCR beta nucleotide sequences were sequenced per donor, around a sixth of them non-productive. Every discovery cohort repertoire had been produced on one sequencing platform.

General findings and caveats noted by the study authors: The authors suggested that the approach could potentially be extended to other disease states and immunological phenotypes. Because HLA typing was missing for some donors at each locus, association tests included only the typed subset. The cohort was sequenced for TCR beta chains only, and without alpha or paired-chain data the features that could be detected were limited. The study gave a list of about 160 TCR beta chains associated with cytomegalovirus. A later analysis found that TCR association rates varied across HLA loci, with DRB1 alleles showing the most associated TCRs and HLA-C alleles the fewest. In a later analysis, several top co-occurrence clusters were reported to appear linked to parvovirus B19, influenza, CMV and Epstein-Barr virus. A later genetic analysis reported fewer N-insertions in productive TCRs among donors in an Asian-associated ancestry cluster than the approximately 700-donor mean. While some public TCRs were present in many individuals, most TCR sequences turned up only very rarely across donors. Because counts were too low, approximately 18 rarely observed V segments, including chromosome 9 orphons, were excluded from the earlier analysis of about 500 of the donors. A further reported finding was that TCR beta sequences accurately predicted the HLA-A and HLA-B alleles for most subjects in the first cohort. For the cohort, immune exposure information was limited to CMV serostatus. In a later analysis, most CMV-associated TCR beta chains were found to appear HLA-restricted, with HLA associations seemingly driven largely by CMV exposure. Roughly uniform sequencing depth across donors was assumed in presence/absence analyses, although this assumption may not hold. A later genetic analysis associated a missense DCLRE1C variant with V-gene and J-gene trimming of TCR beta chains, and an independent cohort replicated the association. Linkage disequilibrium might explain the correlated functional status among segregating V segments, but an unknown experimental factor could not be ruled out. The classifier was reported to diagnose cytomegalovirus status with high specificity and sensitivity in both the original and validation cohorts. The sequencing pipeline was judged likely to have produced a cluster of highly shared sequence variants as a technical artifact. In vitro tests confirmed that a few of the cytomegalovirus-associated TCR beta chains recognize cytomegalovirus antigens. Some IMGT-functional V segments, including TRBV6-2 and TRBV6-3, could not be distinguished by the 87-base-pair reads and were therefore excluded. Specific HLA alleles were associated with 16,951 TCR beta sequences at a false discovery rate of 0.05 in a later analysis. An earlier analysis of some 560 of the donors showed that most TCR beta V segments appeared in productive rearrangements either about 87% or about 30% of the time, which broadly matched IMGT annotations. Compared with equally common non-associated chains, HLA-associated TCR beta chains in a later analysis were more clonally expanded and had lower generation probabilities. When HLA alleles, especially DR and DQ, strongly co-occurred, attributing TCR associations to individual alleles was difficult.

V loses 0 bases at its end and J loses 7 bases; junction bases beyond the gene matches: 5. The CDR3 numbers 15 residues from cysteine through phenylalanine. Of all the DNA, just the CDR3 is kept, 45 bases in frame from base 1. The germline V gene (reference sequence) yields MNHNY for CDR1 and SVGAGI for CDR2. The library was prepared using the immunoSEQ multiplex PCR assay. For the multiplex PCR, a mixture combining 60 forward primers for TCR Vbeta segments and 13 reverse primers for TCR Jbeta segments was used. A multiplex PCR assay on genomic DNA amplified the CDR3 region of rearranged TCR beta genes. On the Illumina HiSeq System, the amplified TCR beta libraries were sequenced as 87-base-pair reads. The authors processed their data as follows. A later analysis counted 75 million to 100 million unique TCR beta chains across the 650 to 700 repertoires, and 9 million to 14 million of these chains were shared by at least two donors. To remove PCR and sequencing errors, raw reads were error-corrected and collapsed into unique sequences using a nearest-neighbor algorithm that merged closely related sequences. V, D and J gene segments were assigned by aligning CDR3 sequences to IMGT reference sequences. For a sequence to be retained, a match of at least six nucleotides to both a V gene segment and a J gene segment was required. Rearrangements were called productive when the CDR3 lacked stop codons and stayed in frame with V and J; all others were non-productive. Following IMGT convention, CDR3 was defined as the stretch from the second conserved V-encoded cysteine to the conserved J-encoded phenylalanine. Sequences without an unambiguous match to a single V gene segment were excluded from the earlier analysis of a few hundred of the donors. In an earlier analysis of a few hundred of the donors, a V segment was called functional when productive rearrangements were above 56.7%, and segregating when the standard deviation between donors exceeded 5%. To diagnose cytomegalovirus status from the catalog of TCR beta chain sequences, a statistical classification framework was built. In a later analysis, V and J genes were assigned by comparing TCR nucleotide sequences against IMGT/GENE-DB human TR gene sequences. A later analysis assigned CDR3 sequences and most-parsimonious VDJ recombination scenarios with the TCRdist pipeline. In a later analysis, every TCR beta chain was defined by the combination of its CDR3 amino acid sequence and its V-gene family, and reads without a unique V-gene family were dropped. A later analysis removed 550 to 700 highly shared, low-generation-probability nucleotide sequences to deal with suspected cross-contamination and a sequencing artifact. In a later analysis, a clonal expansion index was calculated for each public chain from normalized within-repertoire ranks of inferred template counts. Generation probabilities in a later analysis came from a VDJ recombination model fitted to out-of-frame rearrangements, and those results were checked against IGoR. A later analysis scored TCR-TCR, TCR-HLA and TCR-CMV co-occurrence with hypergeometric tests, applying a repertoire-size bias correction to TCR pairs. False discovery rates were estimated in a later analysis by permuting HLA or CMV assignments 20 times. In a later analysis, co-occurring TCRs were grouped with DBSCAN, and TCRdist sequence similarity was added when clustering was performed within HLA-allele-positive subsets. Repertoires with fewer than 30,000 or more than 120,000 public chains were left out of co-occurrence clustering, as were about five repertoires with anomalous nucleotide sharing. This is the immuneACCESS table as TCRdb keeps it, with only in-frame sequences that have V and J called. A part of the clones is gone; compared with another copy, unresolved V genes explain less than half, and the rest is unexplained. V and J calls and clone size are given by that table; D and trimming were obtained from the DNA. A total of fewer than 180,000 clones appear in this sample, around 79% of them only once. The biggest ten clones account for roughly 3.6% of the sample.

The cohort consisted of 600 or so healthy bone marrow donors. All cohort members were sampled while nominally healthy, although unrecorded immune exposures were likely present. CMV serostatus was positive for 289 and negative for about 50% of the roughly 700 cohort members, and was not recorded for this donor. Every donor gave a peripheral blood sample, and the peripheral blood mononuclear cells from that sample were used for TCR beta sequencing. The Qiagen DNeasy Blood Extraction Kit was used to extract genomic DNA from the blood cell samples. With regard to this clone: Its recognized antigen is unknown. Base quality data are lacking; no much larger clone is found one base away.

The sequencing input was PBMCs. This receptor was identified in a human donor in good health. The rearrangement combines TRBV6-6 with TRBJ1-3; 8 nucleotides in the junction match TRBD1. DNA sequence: TGTGCCAGCAGTTACTCGAAAAACAGGGGGAACACCATATATTTT. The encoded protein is CASSYSKNRGNTIYF.